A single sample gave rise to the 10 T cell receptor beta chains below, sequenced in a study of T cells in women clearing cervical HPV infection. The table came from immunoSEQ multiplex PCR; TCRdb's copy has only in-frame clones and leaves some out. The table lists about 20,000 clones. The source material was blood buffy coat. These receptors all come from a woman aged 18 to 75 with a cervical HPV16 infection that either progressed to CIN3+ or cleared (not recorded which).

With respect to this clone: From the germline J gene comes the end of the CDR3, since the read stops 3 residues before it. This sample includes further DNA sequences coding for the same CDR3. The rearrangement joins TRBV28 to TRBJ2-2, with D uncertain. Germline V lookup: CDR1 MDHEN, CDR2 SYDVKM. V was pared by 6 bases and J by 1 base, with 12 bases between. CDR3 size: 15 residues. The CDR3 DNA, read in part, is TGTGCCAGCAGCTGGCCGAGAAAGAACACCGGGGAG. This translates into CASSWPRKNTGE. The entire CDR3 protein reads CASSWPRKNTGELFF. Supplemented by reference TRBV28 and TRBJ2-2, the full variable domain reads DVKVTQSSRYLVKRTGEKVFLECVQDMDHENMFWYRQDPGLGLRLIYFSYDVKMKEKGDIPEGYSVSREKKERFSLILESASTNQTSMYLCASSWPRKNTGELFFGEGSRLTVL.

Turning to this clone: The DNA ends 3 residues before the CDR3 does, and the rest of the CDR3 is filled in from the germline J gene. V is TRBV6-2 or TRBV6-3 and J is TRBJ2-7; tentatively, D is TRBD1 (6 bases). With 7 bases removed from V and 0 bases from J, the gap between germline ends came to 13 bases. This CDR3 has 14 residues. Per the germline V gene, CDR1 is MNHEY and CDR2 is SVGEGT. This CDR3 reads CASIDRGGSYEQYF. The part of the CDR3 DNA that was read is TGTGCCAGCATAGACCGAGGGGGCTCCTACGAG.

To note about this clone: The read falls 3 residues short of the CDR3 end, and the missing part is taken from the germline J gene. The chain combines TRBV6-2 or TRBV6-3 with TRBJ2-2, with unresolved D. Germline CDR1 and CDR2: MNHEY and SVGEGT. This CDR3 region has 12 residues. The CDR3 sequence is CATSRTNEKLFF. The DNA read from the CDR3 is TGTGCCACCTCCCGAACTAATGAAAAG.

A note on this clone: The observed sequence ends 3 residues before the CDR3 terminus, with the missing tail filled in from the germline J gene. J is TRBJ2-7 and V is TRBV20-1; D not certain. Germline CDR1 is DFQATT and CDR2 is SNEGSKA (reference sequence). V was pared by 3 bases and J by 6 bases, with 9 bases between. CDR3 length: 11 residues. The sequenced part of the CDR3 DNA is TGCAGTGCTAGGGCTGAAGTCGAG. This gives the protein CSARAEVE. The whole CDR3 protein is CSARAEVEQYF.

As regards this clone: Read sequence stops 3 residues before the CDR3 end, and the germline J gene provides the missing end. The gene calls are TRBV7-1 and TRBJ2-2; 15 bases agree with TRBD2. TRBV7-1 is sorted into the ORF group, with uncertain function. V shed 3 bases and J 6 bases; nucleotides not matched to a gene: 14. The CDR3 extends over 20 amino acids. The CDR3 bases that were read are TGTGCCAGCAGCTCTGGACTAGCGGGAGGGCTGTGGGGACGTGCCGGGGAG. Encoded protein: CASSSGLAGGLWGRAGE. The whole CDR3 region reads CASSSGLAGGLWGRAGELFF.

CDR3 residues: CASRTWKGGPIRNEQFF. The sequenced part of the CDR3 DNA is TGCGCCAGCAGGACCTGGAAAGGTGGGCCCATTAGGAATGAG. J is TRBJ2-1 and V is TRBV23-1; D ambiguous. The CDR3 end is not reached by the read, which stops 3 residues before it; the germline J gene fills it in. TRBV23-1 counts as an open reading frame of uncertain function. This CDR3 spans 17 amino acids. The V and J ends lost 6 bases and 7 bases respectively, with 25 bases between them.

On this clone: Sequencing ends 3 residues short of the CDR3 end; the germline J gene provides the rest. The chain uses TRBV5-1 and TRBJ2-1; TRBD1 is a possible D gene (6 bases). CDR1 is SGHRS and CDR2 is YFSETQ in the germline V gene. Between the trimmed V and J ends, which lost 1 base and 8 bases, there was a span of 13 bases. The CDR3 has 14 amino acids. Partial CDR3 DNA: TGCGCCAGCAGCTTGACAGGGTTGAGGGATGAG. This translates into CASSLTGLRDE. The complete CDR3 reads CASSLTGLRDEQFF.

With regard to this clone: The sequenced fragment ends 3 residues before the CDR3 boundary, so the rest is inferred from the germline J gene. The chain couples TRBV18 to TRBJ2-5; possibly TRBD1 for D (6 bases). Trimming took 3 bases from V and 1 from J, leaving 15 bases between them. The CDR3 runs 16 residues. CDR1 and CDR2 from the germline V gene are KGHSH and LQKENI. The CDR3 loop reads CASSPIPGTLQETQYF. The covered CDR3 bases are TGTGCCAGCTCACCCATACCCGGGACACTCCAAGAGACC.

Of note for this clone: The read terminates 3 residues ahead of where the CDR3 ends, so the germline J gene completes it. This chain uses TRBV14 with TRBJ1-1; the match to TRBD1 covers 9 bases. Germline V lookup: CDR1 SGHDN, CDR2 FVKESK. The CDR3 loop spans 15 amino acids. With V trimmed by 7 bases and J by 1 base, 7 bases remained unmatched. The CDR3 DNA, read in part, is TGTGCCAGCATTAACAGGGGGCGCGGGAACACTGAA. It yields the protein CASINRGRGNTE. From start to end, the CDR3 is CASINRGRGNTEAFF. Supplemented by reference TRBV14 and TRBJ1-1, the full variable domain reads EAGVTQFPSHSVIEKGQTVTLRCDPISGHDNLYWYRRVMGKEIKFLLHFVKESKQDESGMPNNRFLAERTGGTYSTLKVQPAELEDSGVYFCASINRGRGNTEAFFGQGTRLTVV.

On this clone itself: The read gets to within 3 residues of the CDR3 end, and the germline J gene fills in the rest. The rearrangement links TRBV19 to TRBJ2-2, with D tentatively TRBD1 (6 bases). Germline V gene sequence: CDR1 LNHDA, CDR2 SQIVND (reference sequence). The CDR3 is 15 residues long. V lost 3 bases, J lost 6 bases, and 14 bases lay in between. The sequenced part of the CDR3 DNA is TGTGCCAGTAGTATTGAGAAGCAGGGGTCCGGGGAG. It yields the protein CASSIEKQGSGE. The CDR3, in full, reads CASSIEKQGSGELFF.